This TCR beta chain was identified in a study of OX40 agonist ivuxolimab in advanced cancers. Study overall: Ivuxolimab was administered intravenously to patients at 0.01 to 10 mg/kg every 2 weeks. Among those treated, three patients had partial responses, one with hepatocellular carcinoma and two with cutaneous melanoma.

Assay used: immunoSEQ multiplex PCR; TCRdb lists only in-frame clones, some missing. The table has 50,000 to 65,000 clones, around 88% seen once. This CDR3 comprises 13 residues. The V gene's germline CDR1 is KGHSH and CDR2 LQKENI. V was shortened by 3 bases and J by 1 base, with 7 bases between the two germline ends. On this clone itself: Its antigen is still unknown.

Broader study findings: In the expanded peripheral T cells, antigen specificity was never determined. Among patients with partial responses at 0.1-3.0 mg/kg, clonal expansion was among the lowest.

This specimen consisted of CD4+ or CD8+ T cells sorted from blood, obtained in a trial of the OX40 agonist ivuxolimab. This sequence joins TRBV18 and TRBJ2-7, with D tentatively TRBD1 (5 bases). The source is an adult with an advanced solid tumor such as melanoma, head and neck, liver or kidney cancer. CDR3 region: CASSPGQSYEQYF. DNA of the CDR3: TGTGCCAGCTCACCGGGGCAGTCCTACGAGCAGTACTTC.